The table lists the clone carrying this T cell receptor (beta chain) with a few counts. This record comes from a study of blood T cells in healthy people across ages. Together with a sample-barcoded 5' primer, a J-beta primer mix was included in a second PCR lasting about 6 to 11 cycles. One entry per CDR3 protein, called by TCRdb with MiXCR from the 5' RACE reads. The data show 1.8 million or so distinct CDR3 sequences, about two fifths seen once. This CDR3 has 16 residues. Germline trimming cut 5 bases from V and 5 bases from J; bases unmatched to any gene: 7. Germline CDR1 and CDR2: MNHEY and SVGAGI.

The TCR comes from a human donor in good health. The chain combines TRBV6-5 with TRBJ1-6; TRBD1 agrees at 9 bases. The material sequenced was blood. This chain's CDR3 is CASSRRTGGDNSPLHF. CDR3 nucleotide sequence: TGTGCCAGCAGTCGCCGTACAGGGGGCGATAATTCACCCCTCCACTTT.